Listed below are T cell receptor beta chains from one sample, sequenced in a study of CD8+ T cells in alopecia areata. Sequencing was performed with immunoSEQ multiplex PCR; in TCRdb, only in-frame clones are kept and a portion is missing. Of 150,000 to 200,000 clones listed, roughly 50% are singletons. Sequencing input: CD4+ T cells sorted from blood. These receptors all come from a human donor in good health. CDR3s include the opening cysteine and the closing phenylalanine or tryptophan. A D gene is named only where the DNA matches it firmly.

cdr3_aa | j_call | v_call | d_call
CASSALAGVDNEQFF | TRBJ2-1 | TRBV25-1 | TRBD2
CASSLTGPDTQYF | TRBJ2-3 | TRBV7-9 | .
CSASSLAGSPNTQYF | TRBJ2-3 | TRBV29-1 | TRBD2
CASSVETIYEQYF | TRBJ2-7 | TRBV6-5 | .
CSVFDSGTSTGNEQFF | TRBJ2-1 | TRBV29-1 | TRBD2
CASSLYMGAADTQYF | TRBJ2-3 | TRBV7-9 | .
CSVGGAGDTYEQYF | TRBJ2-7 | TRBV29-1 | TRBD2
CASSSRAGVIREQYF | TRBJ2-7 | TRBV6-6 | .
CASSVVRDSNQPQHF | TRBJ1-5 | TRBV9 | .
CAWSDRQGRGYTF | TRBJ1-2 | TRBV30 | TRBD1
CASSETAGLFF | TRBJ2-2 | TRBV25-1 | .
CAWSVGETQYF | TRBJ2-5 | TRBV30 | .
CAIGRTDNTEAFF | TRBJ1-1 | TRBV10-3 | .
CASSLAGLQVEQYF | TRBJ2-7 | TRBV5-1 | TRBD2
CSMSGSRRTEAFF | TRBJ1-1 | TRBV29-1 | .
CASSRGNWRNEQFF | TRBJ2-1 | TRBV18 | .
CATSRAGREVGANVLTF | TRBJ2-6 | TRBV15 | TRBD2
CSVVWGTGELFF | TRBJ2-2 | TRBV29-1 | .
CAWGQGHTEAFF | TRBJ1-1 | TRBV30 | TRBD1
CSAGTGMSEQFF | TRBJ2-1 | TRBV29-1 | TRBD1
CAMGLAMPGELFF | TRBJ2-2 | TRBV19 | TRBD2
CSVGETGNTIYF | TRBJ1-3 | TRBV29-1 | .
CSVDSGGWYTEAFF | TRBJ1-1 | TRBV29-1 | TRBD1
CASSVGETGTNEKLFF | TRBJ1-4 | TRBV9 | .
CASGDGNQPQHF | TRBJ1-5 | TRBV7-9 | .
CASSGQPQETQYF | TRBJ2-5 | TRBV10-1 | .
CASSLQGGGYGYTF | TRBJ1-2 | TRBV27 | .
CASSRDRGGTGELFF | TRBJ2-2 | TRBV7-3 | TRBD1
CASSFLQSEQFF | TRBJ2-1 | TRBV7-9 | .
CASSTVGVDTQYF | TRBJ2-3 | TRBV5-4 | .
CASSPEVGSYNEQFF | TRBJ2-1 | TRBV7-3 | .
CASSPPNGIRSYNEQFF | TRBJ2-1 | TRBV7-6 | .
CSVGQGRNQPQHF | TRBJ1-5 | TRBV29-1 | TRBD1
CASSPPSTGELFF | TRBJ2-2 | TRBV2 | .
CSVDQNGNYEQYF | TRBJ2-7 | TRBV29-1 | .
CASSLDYQPQHF | TRBJ1-5 | TRBV7-2 | .
CASSLGQVYGYTF | TRBJ1-2 | TRBV5-1 | .
CAWSPGGNQPQHF | TRBJ1-5 | TRBV30 | TRBD1
CAWSWGQPTKNTEAFF | TRBJ1-1 | TRBV30 | .
CAISDISNGGGIGQFF | TRBJ2-1 | TRBV10-3 | .
CASSLVGVREQYF | TRBJ2-7 | TRBV27 | .